This T cell receptor (beta chain) emerged from a study of shared clonotypes between healthy human individuals. As for the study in general: A couple of women and a few men aged 18 to 49 made up the donors. General study findings and limits: A limitation of the genetic and exposure-history diversity represented arose from few donors.

Caucasian adults residing in Nashville, Tennessee made up all the donors. Some clones are missing from TCRdb's copy, which holds only in-frame ones; the method was immunoSEQ multiplex PCR. In the table there are 2 million to 3 million clones, 80% to 95% of which are singletons. From germline, CDR1 is MNHEY and CDR2 SVGAGI. V was clipped by 2 bases and J by 2 bases; unmatched bases: 2. The CDR3 length is 15 residues. A note on this clone: Its antigen is unknown.

Sequencing was carried out using naive CD4+ T cells from PBMCs. The subset here: CD45RA+ positively selected. This clonotype originated in a young man in good health. Some clones in this sample may be carry-over from other donors' samples. This rearrangement joins TRBV6-5 to TRBJ2-3, with TRBD2 identical over 9 bases. CDR3 region: CASSYVAGDTDTQYF. CDR3 in DNA: TGTGCCAGCAGTTACGTAGCGGGAGACACAGATACGCAGTATTTT.